Included here is one T cell receptor beta chain sequence, with context. The junction and the germline gene differ at one end; a read error may be behind it. The record originates from a study of blood T cells in healthy people across ages. Sample-barcoded 5' priming and a J-beta primer mix drove a second PCR of roughly 6 to 12 cycles. Researchers report that a template-switch adaptor with 12 random nucleotides tagged each cDNA molecule. TCRdb re-derived calls from the 5' RACE reads in MiXCR, one entry per CDR3 protein. The data contain about 640,000 distinct CDR3 sequences, approximately 50% of them singletons. The V gene's germline CDR1 is MNHEY and CDR2 SMNVEV (reference sequence). This CDR3 region has 16 residues.

V is TRBV27 and J is TRBJ2-7; D gene ambiguous. Sequenced material: blood. This clonotype was obtained from a man aged 60 to 69 in good health. CDR3 in DNA: TGTGCCTGCAGTTTATCGGCGACCGCCATGATCTACGAGCAGTACTTC. Encoded protein: CACSLSATAMIYEQYF.